Following are 14 T cell receptor beta chains from one sample sequenced in a study of regulatory T cells in long-lasting Graves disease. The time point here: persistent/refractory GD, antithyroid drugs over 5 years with positive TRAb. Extracted PBMC RNA gave rise to the TCR library. CDR3-region Arm-PCR and iRepertoire HTBI primers produced the TCR beta libraries. TCRdb reanalysed the multiplex PCR reads using MiXCR and keeps one entry per CDR3 protein. The sample includes hundreds of thousands of distinct CDR3 sequences, around 20% seen only once; the top ten take approximately 7.8%. The sample consisted of peripheral blood mononuclear cells (PBMCs), taken when the disease was refractory, from a patient treated with antithyroid drugs. The receptors derive from a female donor with Graves disease.

This clonotype was seen a few times. The chain employs TRBV6-1 and TRBJ2-7; 8 positions agree with TRBD1. V gave up 7 bases and J gave up 4 bases; unmatched junction bases: 9. CDR3 length equals 14 residues. CDR1 is MNHNS and CDR2 is SASEGT in the germline V gene. The CDR3 DNA sequence: TGTGCCAGCAAACCCCCGGACAGGGTGTACGAGCAGTACTTC. Its translation is CASKPPDRVYEQYF.

This chain uses TRBV7-3 with TRBJ2-3, with D tentatively TRBD1 or TRBD2 (5 bases each). Per germline, CDR1 SGHTA and CDR2 FQGTGA. Trimming shortened V by 5 bases and J by 2 bases, and 11 bases separated the two germline ends. This CDR3 contains 14 residues. The CDR3 bases are TGTGCCAGCAGCCCATTGGGGGACACAGATACGCAGTATTTT. This translates into CASSPLGDTDTQYF. The whole variable domain, filled in from reference TRBV7-3 and TRBJ2-3, reads GAGVSQTPSNKVTEKGKYVELRCDPISGHTALYWYRQSLGQGPEFLIYFQGTGAADDSGLPNDRFFAVRPEGSVSTLKIQRTERGDSAVYLCASSPLGDTDTQYFGPGTRLTVL.

A word on this clonotype: Just one base apart from a much larger clone, this may be a read error. The genes are TRBV2 and TRBJ2-4, with 12 nucleotides matching TRBD2. Germline V gives CDR1 SNHLY, CDR2 FYNNEI. CDR3 length: 19 amino acids. CDR3 DNA sequence: TGTGTCAGCAGTGCAGAACTAGCGGGAGGCCCACTAGCCAAAAACATTCAGTACTTC. Translating it yields CVSSAELAGGPLAKNIQYF. Drawing the rest from reference TRBV2 and TRBJ2-4, the complete variable domain is EPEVTQTPSHQVTQMGQEVILRCVPISNHLYFYWYRQILGQKVEFLVSFYNNEISEKSEIFDDQFSVERPDGSNFTLKIRSTKLEDSAMYFCVSSAELAGGPLAKNIQYFGAGTRLSVL.

This clonotype has at least ten counts. The CDR3 DNA reads as TGTGCCAGCAGTTTAGGGGACAGATACACTGAAGCTTTCTTT. As protein: CASSLGDRYTEAFF. The chain has TRBV28 and TRBJ1-1; 7 bases align to TRBD1. J was trimmed by 3 bases and V by 2 bases; bases with no gene match: 3. CDR1 and CDR2 from the germline V gene are MDHEN and SYDVKM. This CDR3 region has 14 residues.

The genes are TRBV27 and TRBJ2-7, with TRBD1 as a possible D gene (5 bases). The CDR3 totals 14 residues. Trimming stripped 4 bases from V and 2 bases from J, with 12 bases between. The germline gives CDR1 MNHEY, CDR2 SMNVEV (reference sequence). Written as DNA, the CDR3 is TGTGCCAGCAGTTCGCAGGGCCGACCCTACGAGCAGTACTTC. Translation: CASSSQGRPYEQYF.

The J gene is TRBJ2-7, the V gene TRBV20-1, with TRBD2 matching 9 bases. Germline V gives CDR1 DFQATT, CDR2 SNEGSKA (reference sequence). CDR3 length equals 14 residues. Trimming took 6 bases from V and 3 from J; bases not matched to a gene: 9. CDR3 coding DNA: TGCAGTGCCGAATCGGCGGGAGGGGGCTACGAGCAGTACTTC. Amino acids: CSAESAGGGYEQYF.

In this sample, this clonotype turned up many times. CDR3 in amino acids: CASSETGGLTYEQYF. The DNA for the CDR3 is TGCGCCAGCAGCGAAACGGGAGGGCTGACCTACGAGCAGTACTTC. The V and J genes are TRBV4-3 and TRBJ2-7, with 8 bases fitting TRBD2. The J segment lost 2 bases and the V segment lost 5 bases, leaving 8 bases of the junction unmatched. This CDR3 contains 15 residues. The germline CDR1 and CDR2 sequences are LGHNA and YSLEER.

This clonotype was observed a single time. Likely a read error: the CDR3 ends without its conserved phenylalanine or tryptophan. V is TRBV12-3 or TRBV12-4 and J is TRBJ1-3, with a possible D match to TRBD1 (6 bases). V was shortened by 5 bases and J by 4 bases, with 15 bases between the two germline ends. This CDR3 has 15 amino acids. The CDR3: CASSPLDSLGNTIYS. CDR3 nucleotides: TGTGCCAGCAGTCCCCTGGACAGCTTGGGAAACACCATATATTCT.

This clonotype was counted ten times or more. The V call is TRBV7-3, the J call TRBJ2-7, with 7 bases aligning to TRBD2. Trimming removed 1 base from V and 6 bases from J; junction bases left unmatched: 6. Per the germline V gene, CDR1 is SGHTA and CDR2 is FQGTGA. The length of the CDR3 is 14 residues. The DNA of the CDR3 is TGTGCCAGCAGCTTAAACCCGCGGGAGAGCGAGCAGTACTTC. Translated, it gives CASSLNPRESEQYF.

This clonotype was picked up a small number of times. This chain links TRBV7-9 with TRBJ2-7; 8 bases map to TRBD1. The germline V gene encodes CDR1 SEHNR and CDR2 FQNEAQ (reference sequence). V lost 6 bases, J lost 7 bases, and 17 bases stayed unmatched. The CDR3 loop spans 16 amino acids. CDR3 amino acids: CASREKAGTGFGEQYF. CDR3 bases: TGTGCCAGCAGAGAGAAAGCCGGGACAGGTTTTGGAGAGCAGTACTTC.

This clonotype was detected ten times or more. The chain couples TRBV20-1 to TRBJ2-5; 8 bases are a match to TRBD2. V lost 3 bases and J lost 5; bases outside the gene matches: 11. Germline loops: CDR1 DFQATT, CDR2 SNEGSKA (reference sequence). There are 15 residues in the CDR3. CDR3: CSASPDSGRGETQYF. The CDR3 nucleotides are TGCAGTGCTAGCCCCGACAGCGGGAGAGGGGAGACCCAGTACTTC.

This clonotype has only a few counts. The V gene is TRBV27, the J gene TRBJ1-5, with a possible D match to TRBD1 (5 bases). V lost 6 bases to trimming and J lost 3 bases, with 9 bases between them. The CDR3 runs 13 residues. CDR1 is MNHEY and CDR2 is SMNVEV in the germline V gene (reference sequence). The CDR3 region has the DNA TGTGCCAGCAGCCAGGGCAACAATCAGCCCCAGCATTTT. This gives the protein CASSQGNNQPQHF.

CDR3 in amino acids: CASSLGQGPQPQHF. CDR3 nucleotides: TGTGCCAGCAGCTTGGGACAGGGACCTCAGCCCCAGCATTTT. The V and J genes are TRBV5-6 and TRBJ1-5; 7 bases line up with TRBD1. J gave up 6 bases and V 0 bases, and 3 bases lay outside the gene matches. The CDR3 runs 14 residues. Germline V gives CDR1 SGHDT, CDR2 YYEEEE.

This clonotype came up many times. This rearrangement joins TRBV28 to TRBJ2-7; TRBD1 is a possible D gene (5 bases). The CDR3 has 16 amino acids. CDR1 MDHEN and CDR2 SYDVKM come from the germline V gene. Deletions cut 2 bases from V and 0 bases from J, with 14 bases between. The CDR3 sequence: CASSLSSGSSSYEQYF. CDR3 coding DNA: TGTGCCAGCAGTTTAAGTTCAGGGTCGAGCTCCTACGAGCAGTACTTC.